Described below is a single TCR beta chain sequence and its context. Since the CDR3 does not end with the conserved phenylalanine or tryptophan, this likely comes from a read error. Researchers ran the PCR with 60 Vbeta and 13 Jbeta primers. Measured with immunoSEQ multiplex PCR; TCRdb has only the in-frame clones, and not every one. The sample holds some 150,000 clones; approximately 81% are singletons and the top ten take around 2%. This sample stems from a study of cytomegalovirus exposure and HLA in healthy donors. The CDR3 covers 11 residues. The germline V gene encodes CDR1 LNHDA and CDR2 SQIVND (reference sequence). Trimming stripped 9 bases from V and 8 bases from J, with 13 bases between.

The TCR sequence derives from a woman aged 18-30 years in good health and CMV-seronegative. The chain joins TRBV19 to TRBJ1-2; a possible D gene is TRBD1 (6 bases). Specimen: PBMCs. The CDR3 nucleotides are TGTGCCAGCCTTAGGGGGAGCGGCTACACCCTC. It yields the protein CASLRGSGYTL.